This TCR beta chain was identified during a study of blood T cell repertoires in COVID-19. Study context: Samples came from the United States, Italy and Spain, spanning acute and convalescent COVID-19.

The V gene's germline CDR1 is MNHEY and CDR2 SMNVEV (reference sequence). The V segment lost 5 bases and the J segment 2 bases; nucleotides outside the gene matches: 10. The CDR3 spans 17 residues. This clone was detected only a few times. Patients of the Seattle cohort, enrolled during active infection, were followed longitudinally. In the source study's methods: Reference gene primers were amplified, and this amplification served to estimate nucleated cell counts. The method was immunoSEQ multiplex PCR; TCRdb's version includes in-frame clones alone and lacks a portion of them. The DNA gave D and trimming, while V, J and clone size come from that table. The sample consists of 150,000 to 200,000 clones, roughly 86% of them appearing once.

The receptor was derived from a woman at least 80 years old with COVID-19, enrolled during active disease. Material for sequencing was peripheral blood. This sequence joins TRBV27 and TRBJ2-3, with 10 bases fitting TRBD2. CDR3 loop: CASSLNLLAGYTDTQYF. The CDR3 nucleotides are TGTGCCAGCAGTCTCAATCTACTAGCGGGATACACAGATACGCAGTATTTT.